The entry that follows covers one T cell receptor beta chain sequence. CDR1 and CDR2 (germline): KGHSH, LQKENI. The CDR3 is 12 amino acids. From its re-call of the 5' RACE reads, TCRdb lists each CDR3 protein once, without DNA. Its table lists a few hundred thousand distinct CDR3 sequences. This sample is part of a study of T cells expressing NK-cell markers. About the study: The authors derived TCR beta repertoires from sorted CD3+CD56+NKG2C+, CD3+CD56+NKG2C- and CD3+CD56-NKG2C+ T cells.

The sample comprised blood T cells: a sorted CD56 or NKG2C T cell subset, CD4+ or CD8+ T cells, or bulk PBMC T cells (not recorded which). The rearrangement uses TRBV18 and TRBJ2-1. This receptor was taken from a man aged 18-30 years in good health. The CDR3 loop reads CATSGFGDEQFF. Combining the CDR3 with reference TRBV18 and TRBJ2-1 gives the whole variable domain NAGVMQNPRHLVRRRGQEARLRCSPMKGHSHVYWYRQLPEEGLKFMVYLQKENIIDESGMPKERFSAEFPKEGPSILRIQQVVRGDSAAYFCATSGFGDEQFFGPGTRLTVL.